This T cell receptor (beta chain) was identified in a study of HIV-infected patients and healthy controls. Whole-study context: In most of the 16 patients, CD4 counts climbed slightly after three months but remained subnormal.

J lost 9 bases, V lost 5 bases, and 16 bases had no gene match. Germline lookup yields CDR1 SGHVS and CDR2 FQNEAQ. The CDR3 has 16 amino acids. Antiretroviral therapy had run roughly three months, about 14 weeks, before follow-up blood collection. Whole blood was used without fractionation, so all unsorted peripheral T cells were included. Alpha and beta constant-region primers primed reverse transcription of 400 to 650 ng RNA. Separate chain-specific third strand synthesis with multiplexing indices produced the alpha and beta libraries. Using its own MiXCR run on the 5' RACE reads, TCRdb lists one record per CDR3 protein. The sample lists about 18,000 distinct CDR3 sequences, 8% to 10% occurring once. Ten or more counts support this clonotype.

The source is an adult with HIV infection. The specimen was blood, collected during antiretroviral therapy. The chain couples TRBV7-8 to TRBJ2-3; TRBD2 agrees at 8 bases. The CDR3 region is CASSPLAGGLVGTQYF. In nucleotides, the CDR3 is TGTGCCAGCAGCCCTTTGGCGGGGGGCTTGGTAGGGACGCAGTATTTT.